These 25 T cell receptor beta chains came from one sample sequenced in a study of Graves' ophthalmopathy and Graves' hyperthyroidism. The authors amplified TCR beta CDR3 regions, and they did so from RNA transcripts for repertoire sequencing. Second-round multiplex PCR followed a first-round RT-PCR using HTBI primers. TCRdb re-derived calls from the multiplex PCR reads in MiXCR, one entry per CDR3 protein. The data show over a million distinct CDR3 sequences, about two fifths seen once. Sequenced material: peripheral blood or thyroid tissue (not recorded which). These receptors were collected from an adult man with Graves' hyperthyroidism.

The J gene is TRBJ1-6, the V gene TRBV5-4, with D perhaps matching TRBD1 (5 bases). Germline CDR1 reads SGHNT; CDR2 reads YYREEE (reference sequence). The CDR3 covers 16 residues. The V and J ends lost 0 bases and 7 bases respectively, with 14 bases between them. The CDR3 DNA sequence: TGTGCCAGCAGCTTGGGAAGGACATTCCCGAATTCACCCCTCCACTTT. Its protein is CASSLGRTFPNSPLHF.

This clonotype came up many times. This rearrangement joins TRBV9 to TRBJ1-2; a weak D match, TRBD1 (6 bases). Germline V lookup: CDR1 SGDLS, CDR2 YYNGEE. This CDR3 region has 16 residues. The V and J ends lost 2 bases and 3 bases respectively, with 17 bases between them. CDR3 residues: CASSVNRDTEDYGYTF. Written as DNA, the CDR3 is TGTGCCAGCAGCGTCAACCGGGACACGGAGGACTATGGCTACACCTTC.

V is TRBV10-3 and J is TRBJ2-2, with 9 positions matching TRBD1. In germline, CDR1 is ENHRY, CDR2 SYGVKD. The CDR3 sequence is 14 residues long. V was pared by 6 bases and J by 4 bases, with 3 bases of the junction left unmatched. Written as DNA, the CDR3 is TGTGCCATCAGAGCGGACAGGGGCACCGGGGAGCTGTTTTTT. This sequence encodes CAIRADRGTGELFF.

The chain has TRBV25-1 and TRBJ1-1; 7 bases map to TRBD1. From germline, CDR1 is MGHDK and CDR2 SYGVNS. The V and J ends lost 7 bases and 0 bases, in that order; junction bases with no gene match: 8. This CDR3 comprises 15 residues. The CDR3 loop reads CASIGQEIMNTEAFF. CDR3 nucleotide sequence: TGTGCCAGCATAGGACAGGAGATAATGAACACTGAAGCTTTCTTT. Full variable domain (remainder filled in from reference TRBV25-1 and TRBJ1-1): EADIYQTPRYLVIGTGKKITLECSQTMGHDKMYWYQQDPGMELHLIHYSYGVNSTEKGDLSSESTVSRIRTEHFPLTLESARPSHTSQYLCASIGQEIMNTEAFFGQGTRLTVV.

This clonotype has a count of ten or more. The chain recombines TRBV20-1 with TRBJ1-1, with 7 nucleotides matching TRBD1. There are 12 residues in the CDR3. V trimming: 1 base; J trimming: 8 bases; junction bases outside the gene matches: 4. Germline V gives CDR1 DFQATT, CDR2 SNEGSKA (reference sequence). The CDR3 protein is CSARGQGLEAFF. CDR3 coding DNA: TGCAGTGCTAGAGGACAGGGCCTAGAAGCTTTCTTT.

The chain has TRBV7-8 and TRBJ2-5; TRBD2 agrees at 9 bases. The V gene end was trimmed by 4 bases and the J gene end by 5 bases; junction bases not matched to a gene: 5. CDR3 size: 14 residues. The germline gives CDR1 SGHVS, CDR2 FQNEAQ. The CDR3 loop reads CASSSVAGVETQYF. The CDR3 bases are TGTGCCAGCAGCTCCGTAGCGGGAGTTGAGACCCAGTACTTC. Full variable domain (rest looked up from reference TRBV7-8 and TRBJ2-5): GAGVSQSPRYKVAKRGQDVALRCDPISGHVSLFWYQQALGQGPEFLTYFQNEAQLDKSGLPSDRFFAERPEGSVSTLKIQRTQQEDSAVYLCASSSVAGVETQYFGPGTRLLVL.

This chain joins TRBV12-3 or TRBV12-4 and TRBJ1-5; D is undetermined. CDR3 length equals 11 residues. The germline V and J ends were trimmed by 7 bases and 5 bases, with 6 bases remaining between them. The CDR3 loop is CASTSYQPQHF. DNA for the CDR3: TGTGCCAGCACTTCTTATCAGCCCCAGCATTTT.

This clonotype was observed many times. The J gene is TRBJ1-4, the V gene TRBV29-1; the D is unclear. The CDR3 is 13 residues long. Trimming cost V 4 bases and J 4 bases, with 10 bases left between them. CDR1 and CDR2 from the germline V gene are SQVTM and ANQGSEA. CDR3 protein: CSVGGLYNEKLFF. CDR3 DNA: TGCAGCGTTGGTGGACTTTATAATGAAAAACTGTTTTTT. Filled out from reference TRBV29-1 and TRBJ1-4, the complete variable domain reads SAVISQKPSRDICQRGTSLTIQCQVDSQVTMMFWYRQQPGQSLTLIATANQGSEATYESGFVIDKFPISRPNLTFSTLTVSNMSPEDSSIYLCSVGGLYNEKLFFGSGTQLSVL.

This clonotype was counted ten times or more. The V call is TRBV2, the J call TRBJ1-6; the D gene is possibly TRBD1 (5 bases). The CDR3 sequence is 15 residues long. CDR1 is SNHLY and CDR2 is FYNNEI in the germline V gene. With 3 bases removed from V and 10 bases from J, the gap between germline ends came to 16 bases. The CDR3 DNA sequence: TGTGCCAGCAGTGAGGGGCGTTCGGCAGGGTCACCCCTCCACTTT. Its protein product is CASSEGRSAGSPLHF.

The table lists this clonotype with a few counts. V gene TRBV12-3 or TRBV12-4 combines with J gene TRBJ1-5; D may be TRBD1 (5 bases). The CDR3 loop spans 16 amino acids. V was clipped by 4 bases and J by 0 bases, with 13 bases between them. CDR3 in DNA: TGTGCCAGCAGTTACTCACGGGGGTATAGCAATCAGCCCCAGCATTTT. Translating it yields CASSYSRGYSNQPQHF.

This clonotype was picked up a small number of times. CDR3 DNA: TGCGCCAGCAGCCAGGAACGGACAGGCTCCTACGAGCAGTACTTC. Its translation: CASSQERTGSYEQYF. The V call is TRBV4-1, the J call TRBJ2-7, with 7 positions matching TRBD1. V lost 3 bases to trimming and J lost 0 bases; unmatched junction nucleotides: 5. Germline values: CDR1 MGHRA, CDR2 YSYEKL. This CDR3 region has 15 residues.

The J gene is TRBJ1-2, the V gene TRBV19; D not certain. CDR1 and CDR2 (germline): LNHDA, SQIVND (reference sequence). V lost 7 bases and J lost 4, with 16 bases in between. The CDR3 contains 14 residues. CDR3 sequence (DNA): TGTGCCAGTACCGAGACCGTTACTTTCTATGGCTACACCTTC. It translates to CASTETVTFYGYTF.

The chain recombines TRBV10-3 with TRBJ2-2; 11 positions match TRBD2. The CDR3 runs 16 residues. CDR1 is ENHRY, CDR2 SYGVKD, per germline. V shed 6 bases and J 0 bases; nucleotides not matched to a gene: 3. The CDR3 region has the DNA TGTGCCATCAGCGGGACTAGCGGAGCGAACACCGGGGAGCTGTTTTTT. Protein: CAISGTSGANTGELFF.

The sample holds many counts of this clonotype. The rearrangement joins TRBV19 to TRBJ1-1, with D hard to call. There are 12 residues in the CDR3. Trimming removed 1 base from V and 4 bases from J, with 4 bases in between. The germline CDR1 and CDR2 sequences are LNHDA and SQIVND (reference sequence). The DNA for the CDR3 is TGTGCCAGTAGTATAGGGCCCACTGAAGCTTTCTTT. The encoded protein is CASSIGPTEAFF.

This clonotype was counted a few times. V usage is TRBV7-9 and J usage is TRBJ2-5, with D hard to call. The CDR3 runs 17 residues. Trimming stripped 2 bases from V and 3 bases from J, with 19 bases between. From germline, CDR1 is SEHNR and CDR2 FQNEAQ (reference sequence). The CDR3 sequence is CASSLRSRKDLKETQYF. The CDR3 DNA follows: TGTGCCAGCAGCTTACGTTCTAGAAAAGACCTAAAAGAGACCCAGTACTTC.

This chain links TRBV29-1 with TRBJ2-5; TRBD2 is a possible D gene (6 bases). Germline-derived CDR1 and CDR2 are SQVTM and ANQGSEA. The CDR3 is 17 amino acids. Between the trimmed V and J ends, which lost 8 bases and 5 bases, there was a span of 30 bases. CDR3 loop: CSLGGRPGQAVGETQYF. The CDR3 DNA reads TGCAGCTTAGGAGGGAGACCCGGACAAGCCGTCGGGGAGACCCAGTACTTC.

Ten or more counts support this clonotype. The V and J genes are TRBV15 and TRBJ1-5, with no clear D. Trimming took 0 bases from V and 10 from J, leaving 10 bases between them. Germline V CDR1 and CDR2: LNHNV, YYDKDF (reference sequence). The length of the CDR3 is 13 residues. In nucleotides, the CDR3 is TGTGCCACCAGCAGAGATAAAATCAGCCCCCAGCATTTT. It is translated as CATSRDKISPQHF.

In the case of this clonotype: It may be a read error: a sequence one base away is much more abundant. V is TRBV4-3 and J is TRBJ2-5; 8 bases match TRBD1. There are 16 residues in the CDR3. Per germline, CDR1 LGHNA and CDR2 YSLEER. The CDR3 protein is CASSQEGQGGGETRYF. CDR3 in DNA: TGCGCCAGCAGCCAGGAAGGACAGGGCGGCGGGGAGACCCGGTACTTC.

On this clonotype itself: A much larger clone is a single base away; this may be a read error. This sequence joins TRBV9 and TRBJ1-2; 7 nucleotides line up with TRBD1. The CDR3 loop spans 15 amino acids. CDR1 is SGDLS, CDR2 YYNGEE, per germline. Written as DNA, the CDR3 is TGTGCCAGCAGCGTAGCCCCCGGGGGACAGTATGGCTGCACCTTC. Residues: CASSVAPGGQYGCTF.

The chain links TRBV5-6 to TRBJ2-5, with 8 bases identical to TRBD1. The CDR3 has 16 residues. Trimming took 7 bases from V and 9 from J; bases not matched to a gene: 20. The germline gives CDR1 SGHDT, CDR2 YYEEEE. CDR3 coding DNA: TGTGCCAGCCACCGACAGGGGTCACCAAGCAATCAGCCCCAGTACTTC. Translation: CASHRQGSPSNQPQYF.

Regarding this clonotype: The germline gene is not matched at one end of the junction; a read error may be the cause. V is TRBV10-2 and J is TRBJ2-7; weak D call: TRBD1 (6 bases). This CDR3 comprises 15 residues. Looked up from germline, CDR1 is WSHSY and CDR2 is SAAADI. CDR3 in amino acids: CTSRDQTGVGYEQYF. CDR3 DNA sequence: TGCACCAGCAGAGATCAGACAGGCGTGGGGTACGAGCAGTACTTC.

This clonotype was picked up many times. The rearrangement uses TRBV20-1 and TRBJ1-1; the match to TRBD1 covers 7 bases. Looked up from germline, CDR1 is DFQATT and CDR2 is SNEGSKA (reference sequence). Losses at the gene ends were 5 bases for V and 0 bases for J; bases not matched to a gene: 12. CDR3 length: 16 residues. CDR3 nucleotide sequence: TGCAGTGCTCGGGACAGATTCCGTTTCATGAACACTGAAGCTTTCTTT. Residues: CSARDRFRFMNTEAFF.

V usage is TRBV9 and J usage is TRBJ2-5; tentatively, D is TRBD2 (6 bases). CDR3 size: 15 residues. CDR1 is SGDLS and CDR2 is YYNGEE in the germline V gene. Trimming cost V 1 base and J 5 bases, with 15 bases left between them. CDR3 DNA: TGTGCCAGCAGCGTATCCCGAGGAGGGCTGGAGACCCAGTACTTC. This gives the protein CASSVSRGGLETQYF.

This chain links TRBV19 with TRBJ2-7; 14 bases are a match to TRBD2. V lost 6 bases to trimming and J lost 7 bases; unmatched junction nucleotides: 20. The CDR3 sequence is 19 residues long. Germline lookup yields CDR1 LNHDA and CDR2 SQIVND (reference sequence). The CDR3 reads CASSPGTAGTSGSFREQYF. In DNA, the CDR3 is TGTGCCAGTAGCCCTGGGACAGCCGGGACTAGCGGGAGTTTCCGGGAGCAGTACTTC.

V is TRBV20-1 and J is TRBJ2-3, with 10 bases that match TRBD2. Germline V gene lookup returns CDR1 DFQATT and CDR2 SNEGSKA (reference sequence). The CDR3 is 16 residues long. V lost 3 bases to trimming and J lost 2 bases; unmatched junction nucleotides: 8. Here the CDR3 DNA reads TGCAGTGCTAGCCCGGCTAGCGGGAGTCACACAGATACGCAGTATTTT. Encoded protein: CSASPASGSHTDTQYF.